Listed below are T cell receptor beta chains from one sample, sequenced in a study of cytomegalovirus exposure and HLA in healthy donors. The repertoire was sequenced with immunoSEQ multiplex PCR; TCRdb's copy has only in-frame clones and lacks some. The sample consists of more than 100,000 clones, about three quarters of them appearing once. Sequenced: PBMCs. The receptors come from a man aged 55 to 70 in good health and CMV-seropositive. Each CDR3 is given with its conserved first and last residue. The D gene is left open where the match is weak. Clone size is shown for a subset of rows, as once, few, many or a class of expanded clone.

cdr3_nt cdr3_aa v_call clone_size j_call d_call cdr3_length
TGTGCCAGCAGCGTGTTCGGGAATGAAGCTTTCTTT CASSVFGNEAFF TRBV5-5 NA TRBJ1-1 NA 12
TGTGTCTTCAAGGAGGGGACGGCATACGAGCAGTACTTC CVFKEGTAYEQYF TRBV30 few TRBJ2-7 NA 13
TGTGCCAGCAGTATCGTGGGACAGGGGTATGTCGGTGGCTACACCTTC CASSIVGQGYVGGYTF TRBV6-6 NA TRBJ1-2 TRBD1 16
TGCGCCAGCAGCTTGAGCAGGGGGCGGTCCAACACTGAAGCTTTCTTT CASSLSRGRSNTEAFF TRBV5-1 NA TRBJ1-1 TRBD1 16
TGTGCCAGCACTTTGCGGGAGTTTAACGAGCAGTACTTC CASTLREFNEQYF TRBV2 NA TRBJ2-7 TRBD2 13
TGCGCCAGCAGCTCCGATCCGGGGGGCCTTGATGAGCAGTTCTTC CASSSDPGGLDEQFF TRBV5-1 NA TRBJ2-1 NA 15
TGTGCCACCAGCAGAGATCTGAAACAGGGGGCCATTCAGGACACTGAAGCTTTCTTT CATSRDLKQGAIQDTEAFF TRBV15 once TRBJ1-1 TRBD1 19
TGCGCCAGCAGCTTGGGCCCGGGACAGGGAAACACCATATATTTT CASSLGPGQGNTIYF TRBV5-1 NA TRBJ1-3 TRBD1 15
TGCGCCAGCAGCCAAGAAGGGACGGGAGTGAACTACGAGCAGTACTTC CASSQEGTGVNYEQYF TRBV4-1 NA TRBJ2-7 NA 16
TGCGCCAGCAGCTTCGGGACACCCGCTAACTATGGCTACACCTTC CASSFGTPANYGYTF TRBV5-1 few TRBJ1-2 NA 15
TGTGCCAGCAGTTATTCACACAGGACTGAAGCTTTCTTT CASSYSHRTEAFF TRBV27 NA TRBJ1-1 NA 13
TGTGCCAGTAGTAGATCCCGACAGGGTAGTAGGTCTGAAGCTTTCTTT CASSRSRQGSRSEAFF TRBV19 few TRBJ1-1 TRBD1 16
TGTGCCAGCAGCCCTGGAGGATGGGGGGCCTATAATTCACCCCTCCACTTT CASSPGGWGAYNSPLHF TRBV5-6 NA TRBJ1-6 NA 17
TGTGCCAGCAGCGAAATAGCGGGAGGGCAGAACACCGGGGAGCTGTTTTTT CASSEIAGGQNTGELFF TRBV5-4 NA TRBJ2-2 TRBD2 17
TGCGCCAGCAGCTTGGCTCTAGCGGGAGGCAACGAGCAGTACTTC CASSLALAGGNEQYF TRBV5-1 NA TRBJ2-7 TRBD2 15